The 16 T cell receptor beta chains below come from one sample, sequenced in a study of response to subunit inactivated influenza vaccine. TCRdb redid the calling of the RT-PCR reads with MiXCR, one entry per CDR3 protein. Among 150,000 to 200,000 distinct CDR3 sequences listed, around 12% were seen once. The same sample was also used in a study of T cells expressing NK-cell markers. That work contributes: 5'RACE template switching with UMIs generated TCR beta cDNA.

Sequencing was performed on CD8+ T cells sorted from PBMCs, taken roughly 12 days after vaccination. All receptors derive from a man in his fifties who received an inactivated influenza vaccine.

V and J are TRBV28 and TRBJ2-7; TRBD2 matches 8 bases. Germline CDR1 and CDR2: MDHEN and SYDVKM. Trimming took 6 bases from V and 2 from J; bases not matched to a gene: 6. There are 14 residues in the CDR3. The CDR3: CASRERGTPYEQYF. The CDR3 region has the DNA TGTGCCAGCAGAGAGCGGGGGACCCCCTACGAGCAGTACTTC.

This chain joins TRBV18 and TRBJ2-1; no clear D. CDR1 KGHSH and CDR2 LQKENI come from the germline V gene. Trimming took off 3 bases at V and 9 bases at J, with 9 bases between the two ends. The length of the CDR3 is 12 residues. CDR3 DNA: TGTGCCAGCTCACCCGGAGTACGTGAGCAGTTCTTC. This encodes CASSPGVREQFF.

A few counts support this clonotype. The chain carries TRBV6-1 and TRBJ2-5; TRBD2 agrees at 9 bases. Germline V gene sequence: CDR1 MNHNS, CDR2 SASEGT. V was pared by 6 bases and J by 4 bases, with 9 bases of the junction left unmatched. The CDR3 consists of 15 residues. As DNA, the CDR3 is TGTGCCAGCAGCCCCAGCGGGGGGCCGGGAGAGACCCAGTACTTC. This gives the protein CASSPSGGPGETQYF.

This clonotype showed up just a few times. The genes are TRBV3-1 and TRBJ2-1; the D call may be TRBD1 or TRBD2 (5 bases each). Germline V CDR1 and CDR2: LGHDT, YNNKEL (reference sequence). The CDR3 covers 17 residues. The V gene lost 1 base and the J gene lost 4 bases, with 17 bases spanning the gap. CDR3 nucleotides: TGTGCCAGCAGCCAAGGGGTTGGGACGGACGTATACAATGAGCAGTTCTTC. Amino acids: CASSQGVGTDVYNEQFF.

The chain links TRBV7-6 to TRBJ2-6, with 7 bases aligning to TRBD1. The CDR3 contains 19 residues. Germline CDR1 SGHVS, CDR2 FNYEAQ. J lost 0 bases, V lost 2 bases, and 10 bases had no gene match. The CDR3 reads CASSLSSDRTYSGANVLTF. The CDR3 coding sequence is TGTGCCAGCAGCTTATCATCGGACAGGACCTACTCTGGGGCCAACGTCCTGACTTTC.

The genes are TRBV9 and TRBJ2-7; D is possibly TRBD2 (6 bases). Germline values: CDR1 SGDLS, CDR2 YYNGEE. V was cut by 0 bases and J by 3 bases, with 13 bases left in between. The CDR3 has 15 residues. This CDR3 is CASSVAEGSIYEQYF. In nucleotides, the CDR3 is TGTGCCAGCAGCGTAGCGGAGGGTTCGATCTACGAGCAGTACTTC.

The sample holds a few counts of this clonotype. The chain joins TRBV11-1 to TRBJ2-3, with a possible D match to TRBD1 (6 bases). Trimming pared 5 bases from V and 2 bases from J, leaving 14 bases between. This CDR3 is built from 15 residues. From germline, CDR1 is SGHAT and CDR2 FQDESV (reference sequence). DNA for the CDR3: TGTGCCAGCAGCGCCGACAGGATCTTCACAGATACGCAGTATTTT. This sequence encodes CASSADRIFTDTQYF.

The CDR3 nucleotides read TGTGCAAGTCGCTTTTCCCCCTTAAGAGAGACCCAGTACTTC. Translation: CASRFSPLRETQYF. This chain joins TRBV12-2 and TRBJ2-5; the table's D call TRBD1 went unverified against the DNA. TRBV12-2 is assigned pseudogene status. There are 14 residues in the CDR3.

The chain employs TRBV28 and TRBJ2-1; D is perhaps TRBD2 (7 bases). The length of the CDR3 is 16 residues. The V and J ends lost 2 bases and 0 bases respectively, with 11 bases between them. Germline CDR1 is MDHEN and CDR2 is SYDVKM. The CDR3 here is CASSLGGAPSYNEQFF. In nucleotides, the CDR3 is TGTGCCAGCAGTTTAGGGGGGGCCCCCTCCTACAATGAGCAGTTCTTC.

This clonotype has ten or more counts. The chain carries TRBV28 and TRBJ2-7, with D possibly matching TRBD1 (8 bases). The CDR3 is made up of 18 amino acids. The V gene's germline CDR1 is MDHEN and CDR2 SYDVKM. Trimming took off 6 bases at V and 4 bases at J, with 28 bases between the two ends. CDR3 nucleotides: TGTGCCAGCAGCCCTACGACTTTTAGACAGGGGAGGGGGTACGAGCAGTACTTC. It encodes CASSPTTFRQGRGYEQYF.

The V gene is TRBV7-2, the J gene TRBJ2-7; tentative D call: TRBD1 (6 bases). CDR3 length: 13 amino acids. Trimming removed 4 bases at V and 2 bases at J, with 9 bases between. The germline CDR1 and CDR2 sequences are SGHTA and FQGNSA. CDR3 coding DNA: TGTGCCAGCAGCTGGACAGAAACCTACGAGCAGTACTTC. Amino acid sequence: CASSWTETYEQYF.

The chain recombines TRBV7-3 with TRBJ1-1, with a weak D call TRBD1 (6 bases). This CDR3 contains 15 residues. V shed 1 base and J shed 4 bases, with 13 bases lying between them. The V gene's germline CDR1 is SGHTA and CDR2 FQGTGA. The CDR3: CASSLSPGAGTEAFF. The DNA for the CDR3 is TGTGCCAGCAGCTTAAGTCCGGGGGCCGGCACTGAAGCTTTCTTT.

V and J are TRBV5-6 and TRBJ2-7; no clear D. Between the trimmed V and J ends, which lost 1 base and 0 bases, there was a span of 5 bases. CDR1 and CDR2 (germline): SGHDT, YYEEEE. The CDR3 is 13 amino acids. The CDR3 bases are TGTGCCAGCAGCTTGTCCAACTCCTACGAGCAGTACTTC. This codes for CASSLSNSYEQYF. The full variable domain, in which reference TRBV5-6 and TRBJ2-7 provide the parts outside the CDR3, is DAGVTQSPTHLIKTRGQQVTLRCSPKSGHDTVSWYQQALGQGPQFIFQYYEEEERQRGNFPDRFSGHQFPNYSSELNVNALLLGDSALYLCASSLSNSYEQYFGPGTRLTVT.

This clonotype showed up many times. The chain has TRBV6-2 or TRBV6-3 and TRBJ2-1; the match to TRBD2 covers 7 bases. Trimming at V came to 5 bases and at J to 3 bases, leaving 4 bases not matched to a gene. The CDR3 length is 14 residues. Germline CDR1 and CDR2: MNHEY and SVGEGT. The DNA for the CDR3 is TGTGCCAGCAGTGGGACGGGAGGCTACAATGAGCAGTTCTTC. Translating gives CASSGTGGYNEQFF.

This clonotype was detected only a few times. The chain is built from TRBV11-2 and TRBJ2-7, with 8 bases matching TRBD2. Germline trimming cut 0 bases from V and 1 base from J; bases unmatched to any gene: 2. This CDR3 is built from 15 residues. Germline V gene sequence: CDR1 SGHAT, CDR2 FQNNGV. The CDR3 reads CASSLEAGESYEQYF. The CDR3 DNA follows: TGTGCCAGCAGCTTAGAAGCGGGGGAGTCCTACGAGCAGTACTTC.

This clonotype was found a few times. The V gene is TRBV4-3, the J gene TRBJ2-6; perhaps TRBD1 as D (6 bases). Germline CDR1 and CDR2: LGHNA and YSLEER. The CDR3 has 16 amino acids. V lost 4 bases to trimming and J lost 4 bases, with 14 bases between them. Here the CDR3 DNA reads TGCGCCAGCAGCCTACAGGGATCGTACGGGGCCAACGTCCTGACTTTC. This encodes CASSLQGSYGANVLTF.